Presented here are 3 T cell receptor beta chains from one specimen sequenced in a study of CD8 T cells in Susac syndrome. It was with random hexamers that roughly 0.5 to 1 ug RNA was reverse transcribed. TCRdb redid the calling of the immunoSEQ multiplex PCR reads with MiXCR, one entry per CDR3 protein. The table has about 130,000 distinct CDR3 sequences, 90% to 95% seen once. Sequencing was done on a sample of CD4+ T cells from PBMCs. These receptors came from a human donor in good health.

The chain uses TRBV24-1 and TRBJ2-2; D possibly matches TRBD1 or TRBD2 (5 bases each). Per the germline V gene, CDR1 is KGHDR and CDR2 is SFDVKD. V lost 3 bases, J lost 4 bases, and 14 bases lay in between. The CDR3 extends over 16 amino acids. CDR3 protein: CATSDHTGAFTGELFF. The CDR3 nucleotides are TGTGCCACCAGTGATCACACCGGGGCCTTCACCGGGGAGCTGTTTTTT.

The gene calls are TRBV12-3 or TRBV12-4 and TRBJ2-4, with D unclear. The CDR3 contains 15 residues. V lost 4 bases, J lost 6 bases, and 16 bases lay in between. The CDR3 sequence: CASSSWALELNIQYF. The CDR3, as DNA: TGTGCCAGCAGTTCCTGGGCCCTGGAATTAAACATTCAGTACTTC.

This chain links TRBV29-1 with TRBJ2-1; no definite D call. CDR1 is SQVTM, CDR2 ANQGSEA, per germline. This CDR3 has 14 amino acids. The V end was cut by 1 base, the J end by 4 bases, with 11 bases between. The CDR3 reads CSVEGGSGYNEQFF. The DNA for the CDR3 is TGCAGCGTTGAAGGCGGCTCCGGTTACAATGAGCAGTTCTTC.